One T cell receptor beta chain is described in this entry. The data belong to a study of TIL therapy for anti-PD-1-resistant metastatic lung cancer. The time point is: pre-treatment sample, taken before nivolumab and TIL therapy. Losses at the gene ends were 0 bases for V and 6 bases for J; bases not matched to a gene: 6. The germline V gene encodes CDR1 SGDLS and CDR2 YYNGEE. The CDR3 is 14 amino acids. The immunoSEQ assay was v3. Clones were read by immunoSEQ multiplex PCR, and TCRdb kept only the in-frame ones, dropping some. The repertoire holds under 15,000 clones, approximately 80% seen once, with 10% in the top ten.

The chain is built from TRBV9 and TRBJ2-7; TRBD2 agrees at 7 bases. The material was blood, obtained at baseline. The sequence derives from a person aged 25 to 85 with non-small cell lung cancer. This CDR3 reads CASSVGTSIFEQYF. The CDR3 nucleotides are TGTGCCAGCAGCGTAGGGACTAGTATTTTCGAGCAGTACTTC.